Described below is a single TCR beta chain sequence and its context. Its antigen is not known. The PCR employed 60 Vbeta primers together with 13 Jbeta primers. Data came from immunoSEQ multiplex PCR; TCRdb stores just in-frame clones and leaves some out. This table has 95,000 to 150,000 clones, roughly 80% appearing once. The data were taken from a study of cytomegalovirus exposure and HLA in healthy donors. Study-wide results and caveats: Excluded were some V segments that proved indistinguishable, including TRBV6-2 and TRBV6-3.

Germline V gives CDR1 MNHNS, CDR2 SASEGT. The length of the CDR3 is 14 residues. Trimming cost V 8 bases and J 5 bases; bases outside gene matches: 7. Sequenced material: PBMCs. The V call is TRBV6-1, the J call TRBJ2-1; 9 nucleotides agree with TRBD2. The sequence was collected from a man between 18 and 29 years old in good health and CMV-seropositive. As DNA, the CDR3 is TGTGCCAGCTTCGTGACTAGCGGACACAATGAGCAGTTCTTC. This translates into CASFVTSGHNEQFF.